A selection of T cell receptor beta chains follows, all from one sample in a study of blood T cell repertoires in COVID-19. Repertoires were generated with immunoSEQ multiplex PCR, while TCRdb's copy carries only in-frame clones and drops some. Of 120,000 or so clones listed, over 55% were seen once; the top ten hold under 2.5%. The material sequenced was peripheral blood. These receptor sequences come from a woman in her seventies with acute or convalescent COVID-19. Each CDR3 is given without its conserved first and last residue.

v_gene	CDR3aa
TRBV19	ASSIQQGDTQY
TRBV7-9	ATPGGSQETQY
TRBV2	ASTRQGLVEKLF
TRBV7-2	ASSLVFRGLGVETQY
TRBV4-3	ASSQERGLGAGPRSNSPLH
TRBV12-2	ASRLQGASEF
TRBV10-3	AISESGRGGYT
TRBV18	ASSPSGQGNSPLH
TRBV5-1	ASSRGIRTGNTIY
TRBV11-2	ASSRVAGSYNEQF
TRBV6-6	ASRKDRGGNQPQH
TRBV27	ASSPGLYTDTQY
TRBV7-9	ASSFEGPHEQY
TRBV2	ASSEQGYEQY
TRBV9	ASSVAPGSDIQY
TRBV27	ASSSGRGRGTEAF